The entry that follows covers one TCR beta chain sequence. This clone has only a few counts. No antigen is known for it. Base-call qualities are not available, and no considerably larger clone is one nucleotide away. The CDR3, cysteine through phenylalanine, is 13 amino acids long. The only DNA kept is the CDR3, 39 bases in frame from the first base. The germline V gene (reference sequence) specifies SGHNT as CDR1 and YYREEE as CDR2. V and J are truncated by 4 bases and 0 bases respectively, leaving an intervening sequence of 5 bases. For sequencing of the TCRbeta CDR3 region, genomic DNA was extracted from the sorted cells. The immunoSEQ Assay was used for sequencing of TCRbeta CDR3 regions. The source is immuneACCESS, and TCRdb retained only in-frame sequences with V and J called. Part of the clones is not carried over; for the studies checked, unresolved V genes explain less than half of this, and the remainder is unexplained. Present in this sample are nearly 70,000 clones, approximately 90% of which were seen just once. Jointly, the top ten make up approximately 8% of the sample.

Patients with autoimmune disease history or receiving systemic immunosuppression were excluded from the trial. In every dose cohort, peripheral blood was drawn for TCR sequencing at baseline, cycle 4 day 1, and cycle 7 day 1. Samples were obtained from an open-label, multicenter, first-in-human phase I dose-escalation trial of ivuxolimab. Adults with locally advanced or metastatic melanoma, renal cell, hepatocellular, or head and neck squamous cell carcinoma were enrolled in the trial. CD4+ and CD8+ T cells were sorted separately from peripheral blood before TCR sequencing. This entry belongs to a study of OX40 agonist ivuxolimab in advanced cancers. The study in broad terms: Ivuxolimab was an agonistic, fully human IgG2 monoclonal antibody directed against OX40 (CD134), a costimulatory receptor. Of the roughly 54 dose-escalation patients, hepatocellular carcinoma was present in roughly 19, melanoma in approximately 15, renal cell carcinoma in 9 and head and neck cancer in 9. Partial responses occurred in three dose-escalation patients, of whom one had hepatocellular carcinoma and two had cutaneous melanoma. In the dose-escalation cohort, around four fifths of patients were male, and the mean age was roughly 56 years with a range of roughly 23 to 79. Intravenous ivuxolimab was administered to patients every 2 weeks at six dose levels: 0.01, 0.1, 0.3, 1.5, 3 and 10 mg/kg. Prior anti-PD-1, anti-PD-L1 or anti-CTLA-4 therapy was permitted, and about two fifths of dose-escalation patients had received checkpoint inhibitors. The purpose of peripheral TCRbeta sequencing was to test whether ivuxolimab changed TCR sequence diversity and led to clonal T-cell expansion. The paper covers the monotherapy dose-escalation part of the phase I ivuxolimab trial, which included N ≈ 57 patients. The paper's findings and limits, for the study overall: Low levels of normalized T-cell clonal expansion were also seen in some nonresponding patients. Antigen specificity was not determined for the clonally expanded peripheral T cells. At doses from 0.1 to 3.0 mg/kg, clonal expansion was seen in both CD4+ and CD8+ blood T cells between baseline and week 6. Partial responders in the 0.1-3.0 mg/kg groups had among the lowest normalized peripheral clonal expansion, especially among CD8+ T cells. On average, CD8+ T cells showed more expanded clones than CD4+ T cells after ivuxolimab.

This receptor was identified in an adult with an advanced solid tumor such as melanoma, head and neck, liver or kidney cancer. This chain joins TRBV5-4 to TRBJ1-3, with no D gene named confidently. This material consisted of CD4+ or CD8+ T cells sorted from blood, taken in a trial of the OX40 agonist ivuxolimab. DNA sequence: TGTGCCAGCAGCGTGGACTCTGGAAACACCATATATTTT. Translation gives CASSVDSGNTIYF.